This T cell receptor (beta chain) originates from a study of T cells in Graves' hyperthyroidism and ophthalmopathy. RNA transcripts were the template for amplifying TCR beta CDR3 regions. The TCR CDR3 was amplified in a first-round RT-PCR using the HTBI primer set. TCRdb reprocessed the multiplex PCR reads with MiXCR, giving one entry per CDR3 protein. The table shows approximately 400,000 distinct CDR3 sequences, with approximately 12% occurring only once. Together with thyroid ultrasound, orbital computed tomography, serum thyroxine and TRAb, clinical symptoms were used for diagnoses. PBMCs were obtained from about 9.9 ml fresh peripheral blood. The CDR3 is 12 residues long. Germline V lookup: CDR1 SNHLY, CDR2 FYNNEI. Trimming pared 11 bases from V and 0 bases from J, leaving 8 bases between.

Sample: blood. The V gene is TRBV2, the J gene TRBJ1-3; tentative D call: TRBD1 (5 bases). The receptor's source is a young man with Graves' hyperthyroidism that later progressed to Graves' ophthalmopathy. The CDR3 coding sequence is TGTGCCGGCGGGGGCTCTGGAAACACCATATATTTT. It yields the protein CAGGGSGNTIYF.